This T cell receptor beta chain emerged from a study of cytomegalovirus exposure and HLA in healthy donors. Broader study findings: It was reported that the classifier diagnosed cytomegalovirus status with high specificity and sensitivity in both the original and validation cohorts.

Details on this clone: Its antigen is as yet unknown.

PCR amplification relied on 60 Vbeta primers (plus 13 Jbeta primers). Clones were read by immunoSEQ multiplex PCR, and TCRdb kept only the in-frame ones, dropping some. In the table there are 250,000 to 300,000 clones, approximately 84% of which are singletons. Germline values: CDR1 SGHDT, CDR2 YYEEEE. The CDR3 is made up of 16 amino acids. The trim removed 0 bases at V and 1 base at J, leaving 1 base unmatched. The TCR originated in a woman aged 40 to 49 in good health and CMV-seropositive. Sequenced sample: PBMCs. The rearrangement joins TRBV5-6 to TRBJ2-6; 7 bases fit TRBD1. CDR3 sequence reads: CASSLVDRSGANVLTF. In nucleotides, the CDR3 is TGTGCCAGCAGCTTGGTGGACAGGTCTGGGGCCAACGTCCTGACTTTC. The complete variable domain, with remaining parts taken from reference TRBV5-6 and TRBJ2-6, reads DAGVTQSPTHLIKTRGQQVTLRCSPKSGHDTVSWYQQALGQGPQFIFQYYEEEERQRGNFPDRFSGHQFPNYSSELNVNALLLGDSALYLCASSLVDRSGANVLTFGAGSRLTVL.